This T cell receptor beta chain appears in the sequencing data of a study of blood T cell repertoires in COVID-19. Looking at the study overall: PBMCs, B-cell-depleted T cells, or T cells were the source of the cDNA or gDNA that made up the material.

TCRdb's copy holds only in-frame clones and misses some; the assay was immunoSEQ multiplex PCR. Counted here are about 49,000 clones, over 85% occurring once; the ten biggest clones make up about 1%. Germline loops: CDR1 SGHNT, CDR2 YYREEE (reference sequence). This CDR3 is built from 14 residues. V was clipped by 3 bases and J by 7 bases; unmatched bases: 7. The receptor was isolated from a man in his 60s with COVID-19, enrolled during active disease. The gene calls are TRBV5-4 and TRBJ2-1; 7 bases align to TRBD2. Sequencing was done on a sample of peripheral blood. The CDR3 DNA sequence: TGTGCCAGCAGCTGGGAGGGGCGCGGGAATGAGCAGTTCTTC. Translating gives CASSWEGRGNEQFF.